Presented here are 19 T cell receptor beta chains from one specimen sequenced in a study of T cells after yellow fever vaccination. A single record per CDR3 protein comes from TCRdb applying MiXCR to the 5' RACE reads. The table lists about 260,000 distinct CDR3 sequences, around 5.2% of them singletons. The sequencing here drew on CD4+ T cells sorted from PBMCs, taken on the day of the yellow fever booster vaccination. These receptors were collected from a man between 18 and 29 years old who received the YFV17D yellow fever vaccine.

This clonotype was seen many times. The chain is built from TRBV29-1 and TRBJ2-5; D possibly matches TRBD1 or TRBD2 (5 bases each). V shed 6 bases and J shed 5 bases, with 19 bases lying between them. Germline lookup yields CDR1 SQVTM and CDR2 ANQGSEA. The CDR3 runs to 14 residues. The DNA of the CDR3 is TGCAGCGTCACAAGGGACCTCGGGACCGAGACCCAGTACTTC. Translated, it gives CSVTRDLGTETQYF. Variable domain in full (rest from reference TRBV29-1 and TRBJ2-5): SAVISQKPSRDICQRGTSLTIQCQVDSQVTMMFWYRQQPGQSLTLIATANQGSEATYESGFVIDKFPISRPNLTFSTLTVSNMSPEDSSIYLCSVTRDLGTETQYFGPGTRLLVL.

This chain connects TRBV4-3 to TRBJ1-1; D is uncertain. V lost 1 base, J lost 7 bases, and 13 bases lay in between. CDR3 size: 14 residues. In germline, CDR1 is LGHNA, CDR2 YSLEER. CDR3 residues: CASSQVLQSSEAFF. In nucleotides, the CDR3 is TGCGCCAGCAGCCAAGTATTACAATCCAGTGAAGCTTTCTTT.

This clonotype was picked up a small number of times. The V and J genes are TRBV4-3 and TRBJ1-1, with no clear D. Between the trimmed V and J ends, which lost 0 bases and 2 bases, there was a span of 10 bases. The germline V gene has CDR1 LGHNA and CDR2 YSLEER. The CDR3 consists of 15 residues. CDR3 region: CASSQDARTNTEAFF. For the CDR3, the DNA is TGCGCCAGCAGCCAAGATGCCCGCACCAACACTGAAGCTTTCTTT.

The rearrangement uses TRBV6-1 and TRBJ2-7, with D maybe TRBD1 (6 bases). There are 14 residues in the CDR3. Germline V gene data show CDR1 as MNHNS and CDR2 as SASEGT. V was pared by 5 bases and J by 0 bases, with 11 bases between. The CDR3 sequence: CASSQGGSSYEQYF. The CDR3 nucleotides read TGTGCCAGCAGTCAAGGGGGAAGCTCCTACGAGCAGTACTTC.

V and J are TRBV5-4 and TRBJ2-1, with a possible D match to TRBD2 (5 bases). V lost 0 bases to trimming and J lost 10 bases, with 14 bases between them. In germline, CDR1 is SGHNT, CDR2 YYREEE (reference sequence). This CDR3 spans 14 amino acids. The CDR3 coding sequence is TGTGCCAGCAGCTTGGATCTGGGGTCTAGCGAGCAGTTCTTC. It encodes CASSLDLGSSEQFF.

This clonotype was seen repeatedly, ten times or more. The rearrangement uses TRBV24-1 and TRBJ2-1; TRBD2 agrees at 13 bases. The germline V gene has CDR1 KGHDR and CDR2 SFDVKD. The CDR3 runs 21 residues. The V gene end was trimmed by 5 bases and the J gene end by 1 base; junction bases not matched to a gene: 16. The CDR3: CATSASPGTSGEWGSYNEQFF. CDR3 DNA: TGTGCCACCAGTGCCTCGCCGGGGACTAGCGGGGAGTGGGGATCCTACAATGAGCAGTTCTTC.

This clonotype was counted only a few times. CDR3 protein: CSARAWLAGSLAKNIQYF. The CDR3 DNA reads as TGCAGTGCTAGAGCGTGGCTAGCGGGGTCGCTAGCCAAAAACATTCAGTACTTC. This chain connects TRBV20-1 to TRBJ2-4, with 9 bases identical to TRBD2. J lost 0 bases, V lost 1 base, and 10 bases had no gene match. CDR3 length equals 18 residues. The germline V gene encodes CDR1 DFQATT and CDR2 SNEGSKA (reference sequence).

This clonotype was detected only a few times. V is TRBV28 and J is TRBJ1-5; D is unresolved. This CDR3 comprises 12 residues. Trimming shortened V by 5 bases and J by 7 bases, and 9 bases separated the two germline ends. Per germline, CDR1 MDHEN and CDR2 SYDVKM. The DNA for the CDR3 is TGTGCCAGCAGTCTCTACCAGCAGCCCCAGCATTTT. It yields the protein CASSLYQQPQHF. The full variable domain, in which reference TRBV28 and TRBJ1-5 provide the parts outside the CDR3, is DVKVTQSSRYLVKRTGEKVFLECVQDMDHENMFWYRQDPGLGLRLIYFSYDVKMKEKGDIPEGYSVSREKKERFSLILESASTNQTSMYLCASSLYQQPQHFGDGTRLSIL.

V gene TRBV4-3 combines with J gene TRBJ2-2, with D possibly matching TRBD2 (6 bases). CDR1 LGHNA and CDR2 YSLEER come from the germline V gene. The CDR3 spans 17 residues. The V and J ends lost 2 bases and 6 bases respectively, with 19 bases between them. CDR3: CASSQSVDWEDPGELFF. CDR3 sequence (DNA): TGCGCCAGCAGCCAAAGCGTGGACTGGGAGGACCCCGGGGAGCTGTTTTTT.

There are many counts of this clonotype. This chain joins TRBV18 and TRBJ1-5, with D perhaps matching TRBD1 (6 bases). This CDR3 has 14 amino acids. V dropped 3 bases and J dropped 5 bases, with 11 bases sitting between them. CDR1 KGHSH and CDR2 LQKENI come from the germline V gene. CDR3: CASSPTDRYQPQHF. The CDR3 coding sequence is TGTGCCAGCTCACCTACGGACAGATATCAGCCCCAGCATTTT.

This clonotype was seen a few times. The J gene is TRBJ2-3, the V gene TRBV7-8; maybe TRBD1 (6 bases). Trimming took 2 bases from V and 4 from J, leaving 13 bases between them. There are 15 residues in the CDR3. Germline V CDR1 and CDR2: SGHVS, FQNEAQ. The CDR3 DNA is TGTGCCAGCAGCTTAAACAGGGAGTCTTCAGATACGCAGTATTTT. Protein sequence: CASSLNRESSDTQYF.

This clonotype was counted ten times or more. The CDR3 DNA reads TGTGCCAGCAGCTTGATAGTAGCGGGGGGTACTATCACAGATACGCAGTATTTT. Translating gives CASSLIVAGGTITDTQYF. This rearrangement joins TRBV7-8 to TRBJ2-3; 10 nucleotides line up with TRBD2. After removal of 3 bases from V and 2 bases from J, the junction contained 11 bases not matched to a gene. CDR3 length: 18 residues. Germline-derived CDR1 and CDR2 are SGHVS and FQNEAQ.

This clonotype has ten or more counts. The chain joins TRBV20-1 to TRBJ2-1; D is perhaps TRBD1 (6 bases). Germline values: CDR1 DFQATT, CDR2 SNEGSKA (reference sequence). V lost 3 bases and J lost 10, with 22 bases in between. This CDR3 is built from 15 residues. CDR3 in amino acids: CSARALRYREGEQFF. DNA for the CDR3: TGCAGTGCTAGGGCCCTGAGGTACAGGGAAGGCGAGCAGTTCTTC.

This chain links TRBV29-1 with TRBJ1-2, with D hard to call. This CDR3 spans 12 amino acids. Trimming shortened V by 3 bases and J by 3 bases, and 8 bases separated the two germline ends. Germline-derived CDR1 and CDR2 are SQVTM and ANQGSEA. In nucleotides, the CDR3 is TGCAGCGTTGATAAGGACGACTATGGCTACACCTTC. It translates to CSVDKDDYGYTF. Supplemented by reference TRBV29-1 and TRBJ1-2, the full variable domain reads SAVISQKPSRDICQRGTSLTIQCQVDSQVTMMFWYRQQPGQSLTLIATANQGSEATYESGFVIDKFPISRPNLTFSTLTVSNMSPEDSSIYLCSVDKDDYGYTFGSGTRLTVV.

This clonotype came up many times. The chain recombines TRBV29-1 with TRBJ2-1; 9 bases fit TRBD1. CDR1 is SQVTM and CDR2 is ANQGSEA in the germline V gene. The CDR3 runs to 14 residues. Trimming at V came to 6 bases and at J to 3 bases, leaving 6 bases not matched to a gene. The CDR3 DNA follows: TGCAGCGTCCGGGGACAGGGCTACTACAATGAGCAGTTCTTC. Residues: CSVRGQGYYNEQFF.

In its sample, this clonotype was seen many times. The chain recombines TRBV6-6 with TRBJ1-5; maybe TRBD1 (6 bases). Trimming stripped 0 bases from V and 7 bases from J, with 10 bases between. Germline assignment: CDR1 MNHNY and CDR2 SVGAGI (reference sequence). The CDR3 loop spans 14 amino acids. The CDR3 reads CASSYSGGRQPQHF. CDR3 nucleotides: TGTGCCAGCAGTTACTCGGGGGGCCGCCAGCCCCAGCATTTT.

The chain recombines TRBV3-1 with TRBJ1-2; 7 bases line up with TRBD1. The germline CDR1 and CDR2 sequences are LGHDT and YNNKEL (reference sequence). There are 15 residues in the CDR3. V lost 1 base to trimming and J lost 8 bases; unmatched junction nucleotides: 10. CDR3 DNA sequence: TGTGCCAGCAGCCAAGGAAGACAGGGAAGGGGCGGCTACACCTTC. It encodes CASSQGRQGRGGYTF.

The sample holds many counts of this clonotype. The V gene is TRBV9, the J gene TRBJ2-3; 9 bases align to TRBD2. In germline, CDR1 is SGDLS, CDR2 YYNGEE. This CDR3 has 16 amino acids. V lost 4 bases, J lost 2 bases, and 8 bases stayed unmatched. CDR3 sequence (DNA): TGTGCCAGCAGCCCACATGCGGGGGGGCCCACAGATACGCAGTATTTT. This gives the protein CASSPHAGGPTDTQYF.

Ten or more counts support this clonotype. V gene TRBV7-6 combines with J gene TRBJ2-1; the D gene could be TRBD1 or TRBD2 (5 bases each). Trimming stripped 0 bases from V and 9 bases from J, with 9 bases between. The CDR3 spans 13 residues. Germline CDR1 SGHVS, CDR2 FNYEAQ. The CDR3 DNA follows: TGTGCCAGCAGCTTAGCGATGGGGACTGAGCAGTTCTTC. As protein: CASSLAMGTEQFF.